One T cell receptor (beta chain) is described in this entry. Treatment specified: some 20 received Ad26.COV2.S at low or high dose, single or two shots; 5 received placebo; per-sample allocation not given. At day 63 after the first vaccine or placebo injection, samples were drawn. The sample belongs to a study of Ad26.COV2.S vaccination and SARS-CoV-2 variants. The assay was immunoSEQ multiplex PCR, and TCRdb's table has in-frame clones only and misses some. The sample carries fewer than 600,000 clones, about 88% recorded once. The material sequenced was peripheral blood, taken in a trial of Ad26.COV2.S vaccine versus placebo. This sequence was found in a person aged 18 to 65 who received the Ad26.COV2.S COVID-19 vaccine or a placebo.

CDR3 protein: CATSDEGQGHNQPQHF. The CDR3 bases are TGTGCCACCAGTGACGAAGGACAGGGTCATAATCAGCCCCAGCATTTT. This rearrangement joins TRBV24-1 to TRBJ1-5; 8 nucleotides line up with TRBD1. The V gene's germline CDR1 is KGHDR and CDR2 SFDVKD. This CDR3 contains 16 residues. J lost 4 bases, V lost 4 bases, and 8 bases had no gene match.